The 32 T cell receptor beta chains reported below all come from one sample, sequenced in a study of T-cell reconstitution after alpha-beta-depleted transplantation in children. A TCRbeta library incorporating unique molecular identifiers was prepared. From the PCR reads, TCRdb called clonotypes with MiXCR, one entry per CDR3 protein. Counted here are under 450,000 distinct CDR3 sequences, about 14% occurring once; the ten biggest clones make up roughly 4.3%. This sample comprised PBMCs, obtained from the stem cell graft. The source of these receptors is a human donor who donated a stem cell graft to a child with Fanconi anemia.

The chain links TRBV5-1 to TRBJ2-7; D remains unclear. The CDR3 has 14 amino acids. Germline V gene data show CDR1 as SGHRS and CDR2 as YFSETQ. Between the trimmed V and J ends, which lost 5 bases and 0 bases, there was a span of 12 bases. The CDR3 loop reads CASSIDGNSYEQYF. Written as DNA, the CDR3 is TGCGCCAGCAGTATCGACGGTAACTCCTACGAGCAGTACTTC.

This clonotype was detected only a few times. In DNA form, the CDR3 reads TGTGCCAGCAGCGGTTTAAACTTGGGCGCAGATACGCAGTATTTT. As protein: CASSGLNLGADTQYF. The chain employs TRBV5-6 and TRBJ2-3; no definite D call. V was shortened by 4 bases and J by 4 bases, with 16 bases between the two germline ends. The length of the CDR3 is 15 residues. From germline, CDR1 is SGHDT and CDR2 YYEEEE.

The table lists this clonotype with a few counts. The chain has TRBV10-3 and TRBJ2-3; 14 bases agree with TRBD2. V dropped 2 bases and J dropped 5; count of bases not matched to a gene: 6. CDR1 is ENHRY and CDR2 is SYGVKD in the germline V gene. This CDR3 region has 17 residues. CDR3 in amino acids: CAISEGLAGGSGDTQYF. As DNA, the CDR3 is TGTGCCATCAGTGAGGGACTAGCGGGGGGAAGTGGAGATACGCAGTATTTT.

This clonotype was detected only a few times. This chain links TRBV20-1 with TRBJ1-4, with 8 nucleotides matching TRBD1. Germline trimming cut 7 bases from V and 7 bases from J; bases unmatched to any gene: 5. In germline, CDR1 is DFQATT, CDR2 SNEGSKA (reference sequence). The CDR3 has 12 amino acids. This CDR3 is CSVYRGFEKLFF. For the CDR3, the DNA is TGCAGTGTTTACAGGGGGTTTGAAAAACTGTTTTTT.

This clonotype has more than one count but fewer than ten. The rearrangement uses TRBV6-1 and TRBJ2-7, with 9 bases matching TRBD1. CDR3 size: 15 residues. V shed 3 bases, J shed 6 bases, and the junction held 9 bases outside the gene matches. CDR1 is MNHNS, CDR2 SASEGT, per germline. The CDR3 DNA is TGTGCCAGCAGTGACGCGAACAGGGGGCTTGGCGAGCAGTACTTC. It is translated as CASSDANRGLGEQYF.

In this sample, this clonotype turned up a few times. The J gene is TRBJ1-1, the V gene TRBV12-3 or TRBV12-4; the match to TRBD1 covers 7 bases. V lost 4 bases to trimming and J lost 4 bases; unmatched junction nucleotides: 6. The CDR3 loop spans 14 amino acids. The CDR3 bases are TGTGCCAGCAGTTCAGGGCAGGGGGGCACTGAAGCTTTCTTT. Amino acid sequence: CASSSGQGGTEAFF.

This clonotype was seen more than once but under ten times. The chain links TRBV18 to TRBJ1-2; 7 bases are a match to TRBD1. V gave up 0 bases and J gave up 4 bases; unmatched junction bases: 5. The CDR3 sequence is 15 residues long. CDR1 KGHSH and CDR2 LQKENI come from the germline V gene. The CDR3 sequence is CASSPPNRGGYGYTF. The CDR3 DNA follows: TGTGCCAGCTCACCACCTAACAGGGGTGGCTATGGCTACACCTTC.

A few counts support this clonotype. The J gene is TRBJ2-2, the V gene TRBV4-3; 8 bases align to TRBD1. This CDR3 has 16 amino acids. Looked up from germline, CDR1 is LGHNA and CDR2 is YSLEER. With V trimmed by 4 bases and J by 2 bases, 6 bases remained unmatched. The DNA of the CDR3 is TGCGCCAGCAGCCCTCAGACAGGGGCCAACACCGGGGAGCTGTTTTTT. This encodes CASSPQTGANTGELFF.

This clonotype was counted only a few times. The chain uses TRBV20-1 and TRBJ2-3; no definite D call. Germline loops: CDR1 DFQATT, CDR2 SNEGSKA (reference sequence). The CDR3 runs to 13 residues. V dropped 0 bases and J dropped 10 bases, with 14 bases sitting between them. In nucleotides, the CDR3 is TGCAGTGCTAGAGACCCGCTAGTATTTGCGCAGTATTTT. The encoded protein is CSARDPLVFAQYF.

In this sample, this clonotype turned up a few times. The rearrangement uses TRBV12-3 or TRBV12-4 and TRBJ1-2, with no clear D. CDR3 length: 13 residues. The V end lost 2 bases, the J end lost 8 bases, and 12 bases lay between the germline ends. The CDR3 DNA reads as TGTGCCAGCAGTTTAATCCTTCTCAGCGGCTACACCTTC. It codes for CASSLILLSGYTF.

This clonotype occurred a few times. The chain employs TRBV9 and TRBJ2-7; possibly TRBD1 or TRBD2 for D (5 bases each). The germline V gene has CDR1 SGDLS and CDR2 YYNGEE. CDR3 length: 15 residues. The germline V and J ends were trimmed by 0 bases and 0 bases, with 10 bases remaining between them. CDR3 residues: CASSVGAGSSYEQYF. The CDR3 DNA sequence: TGTGCCAGCAGCGTAGGTGCAGGGAGCTCCTACGAGCAGTACTTC.

This clonotype was seen only a few times. The chain combines TRBV6-1 with TRBJ2-3, with 10 bases identical to TRBD2. The CDR3 totals 15 residues. CDR1 is MNHNS and CDR2 is SASEGT in the germline V gene. V shed 6 bases and J 1 base; nucleotides not matched to a gene: 4. The CDR3 loop reads CASSALAGRTDTQYF. Here the CDR3 DNA reads TGTGCCAGCAGCGCACTAGCGGGGCGCACAGATACGCAGTATTTT.

This clonotype was observed many times. V gene TRBV28 combines with J gene TRBJ1-5, with a tentative D call TRBD1 (5 bases). Germline CDR1 and CDR2: MDHEN and SYDVKM. CDR3 length: 14 residues. V was shortened by 3 bases and J by 3 bases, with 9 bases between the two germline ends. The CDR3 region has the DNA TGTGCCAGCAGTTTGGGGGTGGACAATCAGCCCCAGCATTTT. As protein: CASSLGVDNQPQHF. The whole variable domain, remainder taken from reference TRBV28 and TRBJ1-5, is DVKVTQSSRYLVKRTGEKVFLECVQDMDHENMFWYRQDPGLGLRLIYFSYDVKMKEKGDIPEGYSVSREKKERFSLILESASTNQTSMYLCASSLGVDNQPQHFGDGTRLSIL.

J is TRBJ2-1 and V is TRBV11-2; tentative D call: TRBD2 (6 bases). This CDR3 has 15 residues. Germline V gene lookup returns CDR1 SGHAT and CDR2 FQNNGV. Trimming removed 6 bases at V and 0 bases at J, with 12 bases between. The chain's CDR3 is CASSGGIRSYNEQFF. The CDR3 DNA follows: TGTGCCAGCAGTGGGGGGATCCGCTCCTACAATGAGCAGTTCTTC. The entire variable domain, with the rest obtained from reference TRBV11-2 and TRBJ2-1, is as follows: EAGVAQSPRYKIIEKRQSVAFWCNPISGHATLYWYQQILGQGPKLLIQFQNNGVVDDSQLPKDRFSAERLKGVDSTLKIQPAKLEDSAVYLCASSGGIRSYNEQFFGPGTRLTVL.

This clonotype was seen more than once but under ten times. V and J are TRBV6-6 and TRBJ2-1; tentative D call: TRBD1 (6 bases). Germline V gives CDR1 MNHNY, CDR2 SVGAGI (reference sequence). This CDR3 spans 12 amino acids. The ends were cut back, 7 bases at V and 6 bases at J, with 10 bases in the middle. CDR3 in amino acids: CASMRGGNEQFF. The DNA for the CDR3 is TGTGCCAGCATGAGAGGGGGCAATGAGCAGTTCTTC.

The chain has TRBV5-1 and TRBJ2-5; 7 bases match TRBD2. Trimming at V came to 0 bases and at J to 0 bases, leaving 2 bases not matched to a gene. CDR3 length: 15 amino acids. Germline CDR1 is SGHRS and CDR2 is YFSETQ. The CDR3 spells CASSLGAGNQETQYF. The DNA for the CDR3 is TGCGCCAGCAGCTTGGGAGCGGGGAACCAAGAGACCCAGTACTTC.

Only a few counts were recorded for this clonotype. The chain recombines TRBV28 with TRBJ2-1; D could derive from TRBD1 or TRBD2 (5 bases each). This CDR3 is 15 amino acids long. Trimming shortened V by 2 bases and J by 12 bases, and 20 bases separated the two germline ends. CDR1 and CDR2 (germline): MDHEN, SYDVKM. The CDR3 DNA reads TGTGCCAGCAGTTTACCCGGGACGACTCTCGAGTTGCAGTTCTTC. Amino acid sequence: CASSLPGTTLELQFF.

J is TRBJ2-3 and V is TRBV7-9, with TRBD2 matching over 14 bases. V lost 5 bases and J lost 14; bases outside the gene matches: 9. Germline-derived CDR1 and CDR2 are SEHNR and FQNEAQ (reference sequence). The CDR3 extends over 14 amino acids. CDR3 sequence reads: CASSPPGLAGEGYF. In nucleotides, the CDR3 is TGTGCCAGCAGCCCCCCGGGACTAGCGGGGGAAGGGTATTTT.

This clonotype was found many times. V and J are TRBV7-9 and TRBJ1-2; D not certain. Germline V gene data show CDR1 as SEHNR and CDR2 as FQNEAQ (reference sequence). This CDR3 region has 16 residues. Trimming shortened V by 4 bases and J by 5 bases, and 20 bases separated the two germline ends. CDR3: CASSSSAGLGYYGYTF. CDR3 nucleotide sequence: TGTGCCAGCAGCTCCAGTGCGGGCCTGGGATATTATGGCTACACCTTC.

In its sample, this clonotype was seen a few times. The chain employs TRBV7-9 and TRBJ1-1, with a weak D call TRBD1 (6 bases). Germline V lookup: CDR1 SEHNR, CDR2 FQNEAQ (reference sequence). V lost 6 bases to trimming and J lost 5 bases, with 16 bases between them. CDR3 length: 14 amino acids. The CDR3 coding sequence is TGTGCCAGCAGTCCCGGGGGGGCGTGGACTGAAGCTTTCTTT. Translated: CASSPGGAWTEAFF.

This clonotype was recorded many times. The chain carries TRBV5-1 and TRBJ1-2; no definite D call. The V gene's germline CDR1 is SGHRS and CDR2 YFSETQ. The length of the CDR3 is 15 residues. Trimming took off 0 bases at V and 6 bases at J, with 15 bases between the two ends. CDR3 nucleotides: TGCGCCAGCAGCTTGGCTTCTACAGCGGCTCATGGCTACACCTTC. It yields the protein CASSLASTAAHGYTF.

The table lists this clonotype with a few counts. This sequence joins TRBV5-1 and TRBJ2-2; 10 nucleotides agree with TRBD1. The V gene's germline CDR1 is SGHRS and CDR2 YFSETQ. J was trimmed by 6 bases and V by 2 bases; bases with no gene match: 7. The CDR3 covers 16 residues. CDR3 region: CASSLTETGGAGELFF. The DNA for the CDR3 is TGCGCCAGCAGCTTAACTGAGACAGGGGGCGCCGGGGAGCTGTTTTTT.

This clonotype has ten or more counts. This chain uses TRBV3-1 with TRBJ2-1, with unresolved D. The germline V gene encodes CDR1 LGHDT and CDR2 YNNKEL (reference sequence). This CDR3 is 12 amino acids long. Trimming pared 4 bases from V and 10 bases from J, leaving 11 bases between. Here the CDR3 reads CASSRTGFEQFF. CDR3 nucleotides: TGTGCCAGCAGCCGCACCGGGTTCGAGCAGTTCTTC.

This chain uses TRBV29-1 with TRBJ2-1; no definite D call. CDR3 length: 12 residues. Germline V lookup: CDR1 SQVTM, CDR2 ANQGSEA. The V gene lost 3 bases and the J gene lost 9 bases, with 12 bases spanning the gap. In nucleotides, the CDR3 is TGCAGCGTTGACTCGGGTCTCGGTGAGCAGTTCTTC. As protein: CSVDSGLGEQFF.

This clonotype turned up a few times. The chain recombines TRBV15 with TRBJ1-4; D unresolved. CDR3 length equals 15 residues. Germline V gene data show CDR1 as LNHNV and CDR2 as YYDKDF (reference sequence). The V end was cut by 6 bases, the J end by 10 bases, with 21 bases between. The CDR3 bases are TGTGCCACCAGTTCCACCAGGACCGGGGATGGAAAACTGTTTTTT. Encoded protein: CATSSTRTGDGKLFF. The complete variable domain, with remaining parts taken from reference TRBV15 and TRBJ1-4, reads DAMVIQNPRYQVTQFGKPVTLSCSQTLNHNVMYWYQQKSSQAPKLLFHYYDKDFNNEADTPDNFQSRRPNTSFCFLDIRSPGLGDTAMYLCATSSTRTGDGKLFFGSGTQLSVL.

Only a few counts were recorded for this clonotype. V usage is TRBV6-2 or TRBV6-3 and J usage is TRBJ2-7, with a possible D match to TRBD2 (5 bases). V was pared by 2 bases and J by 1 base, with 24 bases between. This CDR3 comprises 19 residues. Germline V gene lookup returns CDR1 MNHEY and CDR2 SVGEGT. In DNA form, the CDR3 reads TGTGCCAGCAGTTACGATCCGGGGTCCCCCATGGTCAATTCCTACGAGCAGTACTTC. Protein: CASSYDPGSPMVNSYEQYF.

The chain employs TRBV4-2 and TRBJ1-3; D ambiguous. Germline CDR1 LGHNA, CDR2 YNFKEQ. V was clipped by 0 bases and J by 4 bases, with 10 bases between them. The CDR3 totals 15 residues. CDR3 protein: CASSQDNTRGNTIYF. The CDR3 DNA reads TGTGCCAGCAGCCAAGATAACACCCGGGGAAACACCATATATTTT.

This chain links TRBV6-5 with TRBJ2-3, with 14 bases matching TRBD2. Germline loops: CDR1 MNHEY, CDR2 SVGAGI. The CDR3 covers 15 residues. J lost 6 bases, V lost 4 bases, and 3 bases had no gene match. The CDR3 DNA sequence: TGTGCCAGCAGTTCGCGACTAGCGGGGGGGGATACGCAGTATTTT. It yields the protein CASSSRLAGGDTQYF.

This clonotype was counted only a few times. This chain links TRBV5-1 with TRBJ2-7; D ambiguous. The CDR3 runs 15 residues. CDR1 is SGHRS and CDR2 is YFSETQ in the germline V gene. V was clipped by 0 bases and J by 5 bases, with 15 bases between them. As DNA, the CDR3 is TGCGCCAGCAGCTTGGATGGGGTAATGCGTGACGAGCAGTACGTC. Translated, it gives CASSLDGVMRDEQYV.

This clonotype has more than one count but fewer than ten. The genes are TRBV2 and TRBJ1-1; the D gene is possibly TRBD1 (5 bases). This CDR3 is 13 amino acids long. Trimming removed 0 bases from V and 8 bases from J, with 10 bases in between. Germline V CDR1 and CDR2: SNHLY, FYNNEI. DNA for the CDR3: TGTGCCAGCAGTGAAGCTCTCGGGACGGAAGCTTTCTTT. Residues: CASSEALGTEAFF.

V is TRBV2 and J is TRBJ1-2; D is possibly TRBD1 (5 bases). This CDR3 is built from 15 residues. Germline CDR1 SNHLY, CDR2 FYNNEI. V was pared by 9 bases and J by 1 base, with 18 bases between. The CDR3 nucleotides read TGTGCCAGTGGGGCGGAACAGTCCCTTAACTATGGCTACACCTTC. Translating gives CASGAEQSLNYGYTF.

In its sample, this clonotype was seen a few times. This chain uses TRBV11-2 with TRBJ1-6; 8 positions match TRBD1. V lost 5 bases to trimming and J lost 6 bases; unmatched junction nucleotides: 9. In germline, CDR1 is SGHAT, CDR2 FQNNGV. The CDR3 runs 16 residues. As DNA, the CDR3 is TGTGCCAGCAGCCCACCACTGACAGGGGTTAATTCACCCCTCCACTTT. Protein: CASSPPLTGVNSPLHF.